This is a list of T cell receptor beta chains from one sample in a study of OX40 agonist ivuxolimab in advanced cancers. The repertoire was sequenced with immunoSEQ multiplex PCR; TCRdb's copy has only in-frame clones and lacks some. The sample has some 71,000 clones, 80% to 90% seen once. Sequencing used CD4+ or CD8+ T cells sorted from blood, obtained in a trial of the OX40 agonist ivuxolimab. These receptors came from an adult with an advanced solid tumor such as melanoma, head and neck, liver or kidney cancer. CDR3s include the opening cysteine and the closing phenylalanine or tryptophan. The order of the fields is clone size, J gene, V gene, D gene, CDR3 protein, CDR3 DNA. The D gene is left open where the match is weak. Rows may omit the clone size; those that give it use once, few, many or a size class.

size: -; J: TRBJ2-2; V: TRBV28; D: -; CDR3: CASSPPGVGRGELFF; DNA: TGTGCCAGCAGTCCCCCAGGAGTGGGACGAGGGGAGCTGTTTTTT
size: -; J: TRBJ1-2; V: TRBV7-9; D: -; CDR3: CAASGPQNYGYTF; DNA: TGTGCCGCCTCGGGACCGCAGAACTATGGCTACACCTTC
size: -; J: TRBJ1-4; V: TRBV18; D: -; CDR3: CASSPLGNTNEKLFF; DNA: TGTGCCAGCTCCCCCCTGGGAAATACTAATGAAAAACTGTTTTTT
size: -; J: TRBJ2-2; V: TRBV7-2; D: TRBD2; CDR3: CASSLDSGGSTGELFF; DNA: TGTGCCAGCAGCTTAGATAGCGGGGGGAGTACCGGGGAGCTGTTTTTT
size: -; J: TRBJ1-1; V: TRBV5-5; D: -; CDR3: CASSLIISPNTEAFF; DNA: TGTGCCAGCAGCTTGATTATTAGTCCAAACACTGAAGCTTTCTTT
size: once; J: TRBJ2-7; V: TRBV6-5; D: -; CDR3: CASSYSGRVPYEQYF; DNA: TGTGCCAGCAGTTACTCGGGCAGGGTACCCTACGAGCAGTACTTC
size: once; J: TRBJ2-7; V: TRBV18; D: TRBD2; CDR3: CASSPGGINEQYF; DNA: TGTGCCAGCTCACCGGGAGGGATCAACGAGCAGTACTTC
size: once; J: TRBJ2-5; V: TRBV7-6; D: -; CDR3: CASSPFLGDQETQYF; DNA: TGTGCCAGCAGCCCATTTCTGGGGGACCAAGAGACCCAGTACTTC
size: -; J: TRBJ1-3; V: TRBV29-1; D: TRBD1; CDR3: CSVEDDRVKRNTIYF; DNA: TGCAGCGTTGAAGATGACAGGGTGAAAAGAAACACCATATATTTT
size: -; J: TRBJ1-1; V: TRBV18; D: TRBD1; CDR3: CASSPRTGANTEAFF; DNA: TGTGCCAGCTCACCGCGGACAGGGGCGAACACTGAAGCTTTCTTT
size: few; J: TRBJ1-2; V: TRBV2; D: TRBD1; CDR3: CASSEAAGQGRHYGYTF; DNA: TGTGCCAGCAGTGAAGCAGCCGGACAGGGCAGGCACTATGGCTACACCTTC
size: -; J: TRBJ2-1; V: TRBV4-2; D: -; CDR3: CASSQAFGGGYNEQFF; DNA: TGTGCCAGCAGCCAAGCTTTCGGGGGCGGATACAATGAGCAGTTCTTC
size: -; J: TRBJ2-3; V: TRBV27; D: -; CDR3: CASSFGGAAGATDTQYF; DNA: TGTGCCAGCAGTTTTGGGGGCGCGGCGGGGGCTACAGATACGCAGTATTTT
size: -; J: TRBJ2-2; V: TRBV7-2; D: -; CDR3: CASSLHGYGTGELFF; DNA: TGTGCCAGCAGCTTACACGGATACGGCACCGGGGAGCTGTTTTTT
size: -; J: TRBJ2-7; V: TRBV18; D: -; CDR3: CASSPRGRSLTYEQYF; DNA: TGTGCCAGCTCACCACGAGGAAGAAGTCTGACCTACGAGCAGTACTTC
size: -; J: TRBJ1-5; V: TRBV2; D: -; CDR3: CASTQDRENQPQHF; DNA: TGTGCCAGCACCCAGGACAGAGAAAATCAGCCCCAGCATTTT
size: -; J: TRBJ2-3; V: TRBV5-6; D: -; CDR3: CASTPGLRNADTQYF; DNA: TGTGCCAGCACCCCGGGACTTAGAAACGCAGATACGCAGTATTTT